The 14 T cell receptor beta chains in this list originate from one sample, sequenced in a study of blood T cell repertoires in COVID-19. Repertoires were generated with immunoSEQ multiplex PCR, while TCRdb's copy carries only in-frame clones and drops some. Here the sample spans about 98,000 clones, around nine tenths being singletons. The sequencing input was peripheral blood. The source is a man in his forties or fifties with acute or convalescent COVID-19.

The chain uses TRBV6-6 and TRBJ1-2; D might be TRBD1 (6 bases). V dropped 8 bases and J dropped 8 bases, with 15 bases sitting between them. CDR1 MNHNY and CDR2 SVGAGI come from the germline V gene (reference sequence). The CDR3 totals 12 residues. This chain's CDR3 is CASGPGRGGYTF. DNA of the CDR3: TGTGCCAGCGGGCCAGGCAGGGGCGGCTACACCTTC.

This clone was picked up a small number of times. This chain joins TRBV4-1 and TRBJ2-5; TRBD1 is a possible D gene (6 bases). Deletions cut 0 bases from V and 2 bases from J, with 13 bases between. The germline V gene has CDR1 MGHRA and CDR2 YSYEKL. This CDR3 region has 16 residues. The CDR3 is CASSQDPSGAQETQYF. The CDR3 DNA is TGCGCCAGCAGCCAAGATCCGTCAGGGGCACAAGAGACCCAGTACTTC.

The chain couples TRBV10-3 to TRBJ1-5; TRBD1 aligns across 7 bases. V lost 0 bases, J lost 7 bases, and 3 bases stayed unmatched. The V gene's germline CDR1 is ENHRY and CDR2 SYGVKD. There are 14 residues in the CDR3. In DNA form, the CDR3 reads TGTGCCATCAGTGAGTCGACGACAGGGCAGCCCCAGCATTTT. Its translation: CAISESTTGQPQHF.

This chain joins TRBV9 and TRBJ2-1; the D gene is possibly TRBD2 (5 bases). Trimming took 0 bases from V and 8 from J, leaving 12 bases between them. This CDR3 spans 14 amino acids. Per the germline V gene, CDR1 is SGDLS and CDR2 is YYNGEE. The CDR3 reads CASSVVGGRDEQFF. CDR3 sequence (DNA): TGTGCCAGCAGCGTAGTAGGCGGGCGGGATGAGCAGTTCTTC.

J is TRBJ1-1 and V is TRBV12-3 or TRBV12-4, with TRBD1 identical over 10 bases. V gave up 7 bases and J gave up 10 bases; unmatched junction bases: 9. The length of the CDR3 is 13 residues. The DNA of the CDR3 is TGTGCCAGCACCGGGACAGGGGATCGCGCAGCTTTCTTT. This translates into CASTGTGDRAAFF.

This clone has a single count. The chain joins TRBV7-3 to TRBJ2-3; the D gene is possibly TRBD1 (5 bases). Germline CDR1 and CDR2: SGHTA and FQGTGA. The CDR3 is made up of 14 amino acids. V was trimmed by 5 bases and J by 3 bases, leaving 12 bases between them. The CDR3 loop is CASSASQGTDTQYF. The CDR3 DNA sequence: TGTGCCAGCAGCGCCTCTCAGGGTACAGATACGCAGTATTTT.

The chain couples TRBV7-8 to TRBJ2-7; 8 bases match TRBD1. The CDR3 loop spans 14 amino acids. Germline trimming cut 5 bases from V and 5 bases from J; bases unmatched to any gene: 8. CDR1 is SGHVS, CDR2 FQNEAQ, per germline. CDR3 protein: CASSPGQGLHEQYF. In DNA form, the CDR3 reads TGTGCCAGCAGCCCCGGACAGGGTCTACACGAGCAGTACTTC.

The V and J genes are TRBV7-8 and TRBJ2-5; weak D call: TRBD2 (6 bases). The germline V gene encodes CDR1 SGHVS and CDR2 FQNEAQ. This CDR3 contains 14 residues. The V gene lost 5 bases and the J gene lost 4 bases, with 14 bases spanning the gap. CDR3 in DNA: TGTGCCAGCAGCGCCGGTACTAGCCTAGAGACCCAGTACTTC. It is translated as CASSAGTSLETQYF.

This chain connects TRBV13 to TRBJ2-4, with D possibly being TRBD2 (6 bases). In germline, CDR1 is PRHDT, CDR2 FYEKMQ (reference sequence). V was clipped by 4 bases and J by 3 bases, with 10 bases between them. The CDR3 length is 14 residues. Here the CDR3 reads CASSSGEGKNIQYF. For the CDR3, the DNA is TGTGCCAGCAGCTCGGGAGAGGGCAAAAACATTCAGTACTTC.

The V gene is TRBV14, the J gene TRBJ1-2; possibly TRBD1 for D (5 bases). Germline V gene sequence: CDR1 SGHDN, CDR2 FVKESK. This CDR3 comprises 14 residues. V was pared by 2 bases and J by 2 bases, with 9 bases between. Here the CDR3 reads CASSQIGGNYGYTF. In DNA form, the CDR3 reads TGTGCCAGCAGCCAAATTGGGGGGAACTATGGCTACACCTTC.

The chain uses TRBV27 and TRBJ1-5; D is unresolved. The CDR3 spans 16 residues. In germline, CDR1 is MNHEY, CDR2 SMNVEV (reference sequence). V shed 6 bases and J shed 0 bases, with 15 bases lying between them. CDR3 loop: CASSQDGIYSNQPQHF. In nucleotides, the CDR3 is TGTGCCAGCAGCCAGGACGGGATTTATAGCAATCAGCCCCAGCATTTT.

The chain uses TRBV5-4 and TRBJ2-1, with D maybe TRBD1 (6 bases). CDR1 and CDR2 (germline): SGHNT, YYREEE (reference sequence). The CDR3 loop spans 15 amino acids. Trimming took off 6 bases at V and 10 bases at J, with 23 bases between the two ends. CDR3 sequence: CASNDRTGGSLEQFF. The CDR3 nucleotides are TGTGCCAGCAATGACCGGACTGGGGGCTCTCTGGAGCAGTTCTTC. Using reference TRBV5-4 and TRBJ2-1 for the parts outside the CDR3, the full variable domain is ETGVTQSPTHLIKTRGQQVTLRCSSQSGHNTVSWYQQALGQGPQFIFQYYREEENGRGNFPPRFSGLQFPNYSSELNVNALELDDSALYLCASNDRTGGSLEQFFGPGTRLTVL.

J is TRBJ2-7 and V is TRBV23-1, with TRBD1 matching 7 bases. Being an ORF, TRBV23-1 has a function that is uncertain. The CDR3 totals 14 residues. With V trimmed by 4 bases and J by 0 bases, 3 bases remained unmatched. CDR3: CASSPGQASYEQYF. Written as DNA, the CDR3 is TGCGCCAGCAGTCCCGGACAGGCCTCCTACGAGCAGTACTTC.

This sequence joins TRBV18 and TRBJ1-2; D is uncertain. Germline-derived CDR1 and CDR2 are KGHSH and LQKENI. The germline V and J ends were trimmed by 5 bases and 3 bases, with 16 bases remaining between them. The CDR3 extends over 15 amino acids. CDR3 DNA: TGTGCCAGCTCATCCATCGAGTCATCCGACTATGGCTACACCTTC. Amino acid sequence: CASSSIESSDYGYTF.